This T cell receptor (beta chain) comes out of a study of control samples from healthy donors and cancer patients. Some clones are missing from TCRdb's copy, which holds only in-frame ones; the method was immunoSEQ multiplex PCR. The sample lists about 130,000 clones, more than 80% occurring once. Germline loops: CDR1 SGHVT, CDR2 SQSDAQ. V dropped 2 bases and J dropped 3; count of bases not matched to a gene: 13. The CDR3 is made up of 18 amino acids. What was sequenced was blood. J is TRBJ1-5 and V is TRBV7-4; TRBD1 agrees at 7 bases. The sequence was obtained from a man aged 35-49 years in good health. CDR3 bases: TGTGCCAGCAGCTTACATTTCACAGGGGAATATGACAATCAGCCCCAGCATTTT. Its translation is CASSLHFTGEYDNQPQHF. The whole variable domain, filled in from reference TRBV7-4 and TRBJ1-5, reads GAGVSQSPRYKVAKRGRDVALRCDSISGHVTLYWYRQTLGQGSEVLTYSQSDAQRDKSGRPSGRFSAERPERSVSTLKIQRTEQGDSAVYLCASSLHFTGEYDNQPQHFGDGTRLSIL.